This is a list of T cell receptor beta chains from one sample in a study of response to subunit inactivated influenza vaccine. TCRdb itself ran the RT-PCR reads through MiXCR, one entry per CDR3 protein. Among hundreds of thousands of distinct CDR3 sequences listed, 25% were seen once. Source: CD4+ T cells sorted from PBMCs, taken more than 4 days after vaccination. The receptors originated from a man aged 45-65 years who received an inactivated influenza vaccine. CDR3s include the opening cysteine and the closing phenylalanine or tryptophan. D genes are given only for firm matches. Not all rows give a size; the values are once, few, many and, for expanded clones, a class.

clone size: few; V gene: TRBV6-1; D gene: TRBD1; J gene: TRBJ1-2; CDR3 protein: CASSALERTGPRGYTF; CDR3 DNA: TGTGCCAGCAGTGCGTTAGAAAGGACAGGGCCGAGAGGCTACACCTTC
clone size: .; V gene: TRBV20-1; D gene: .; J gene: TRBJ2-7; CDR3 protein: CSATKGGPRDYEQYF; CDR3 DNA: TGCAGTGCTACGAAGGGGGGACCCCGAGACTACGAGCAGTACTTC
clone size: few; V gene: TRBV5-1; D gene: TRBD2; J gene: TRBJ2-5; CDR3 protein: CASSSGGSGGGQTQYF; CDR3 DNA: TGCGCCAGCAGCTCGGGGGGTAGCGGGGGTGGACAGACCCAGTACTTC
clone size: .; V gene: TRBV6-1; D gene: .; J gene: TRBJ2-3; CDR3 protein: CATKRGAKGTDTQYF; CDR3 DNA: TGTGCCACTAAGAGGGGGGCCAAGGGCACAGATACGCAGTATTTT
clone size: few; V gene: TRBV10-3; D gene: .; J gene: TRBJ2-4; CDR3 protein: CAISDSVAKNIQYF; CDR3 DNA: TGTGCCATCAGTGATTCGGTAGCCAAAAACATTCAGTACTTC
clone size: few; V gene: TRBV12-3/TRBV12-4; D gene: .; J gene: TRBJ2-7; CDR3 protein: CASSLDIAVYEQYF; CDR3 DNA: TGTGCCAGCAGTTTAGATATAGCGGTCTACGAGCAGTACTTC
clone size: few; V gene: TRBV24-1; D gene: TRBD2; J gene: TRBJ2-3; CDR3 protein: CATSDSSGGTDTQYF; CDR3 DNA: TGTGCCACCAGTGATTCTAGCGGGGGCACAGATACGCAGTATTTT
clone size: many; V gene: TRBV5-6; D gene: .; J gene: TRBJ2-7; CDR3 protein: CASSLVSTYEQYF; CDR3 DNA: TGTGCCAGCAGCTTGGTCAGTACCTACGAGCAGTACTTC
clone size: .; V gene: TRBV6-1; D gene: .; J gene: TRBJ1-2; CDR3 protein: CASSPDTAYGYTF; CDR3 DNA: TGTGCCAGCAGCCCAGATACCGCATATGGCTACACCTTC
clone size: .; V gene: TRBV20-1; D gene: TRBD1; J gene: TRBJ1-5; CDR3 protein: CSASRTGVNQPQHF; CDR3 DNA: TGCAGTGCTAGTCGTACAGGGGTGAATCAGCCCCAGCATTTT
clone size: many; V gene: TRBV15; D gene: TRBD1; J gene: TRBJ2-3; CDR3 protein: CATSRGQGTDTQYF; CDR3 DNA: TGTGCCACCAGCAGGGGACAGGGGACAGATACGCAGTATTTT
clone size: few; V gene: TRBV7-9; D gene: .; J gene: TRBJ2-5; CDR3 protein: CASSHRVGPETQYF; CDR3 DNA: TGTGCCAGCAGCCACAGGGTGGGGCCAGAGACCCAGTACTTC
clone size: .; V gene: TRBV3-1; D gene: TRBD1; J gene: TRBJ1-4; CDR3 protein: CASSHSGQPNEKLFF; CDR3 DNA: TGTGCCAGCAGCCATTCGGGACAGCCAAATGAAAAACTGTTTTTT
clone size: .; V gene: TRBV19; D gene: .; J gene: TRBJ2-1; CDR3 protein: CASSIGRGLLNEQFF; CDR3 DNA: TGTGCCAGTAGTATAGGGCGGGGGCTTCTTAATGAGCAGTTCTTC
clone size: few; V gene: TRBV6-1; D gene: .; J gene: TRBJ1-5; CDR3 protein: CASSPRIPSNQPQHF; CDR3 DNA: TGTGCCAGCAGTCCCCGGATCCCCTCGAATCAGCCCCAGCATTTT
clone size: few; V gene: TRBV7-9; D gene: TRBD1; J gene: TRBJ1-3; CDR3 protein: CASSHGDRGPSGNTIYF; CDR3 DNA: TGTGCCAGCAGCCATGGGGACAGGGGTCCCTCTGGAAACACCATATATTTT
clone size: .; V gene: TRBV5-1; D gene: .; J gene: TRBJ2-7; CDR3 protein: CASSVIGATYEQYF; CDR3 DNA: TGCGCCAGCAGCGTCATCGGTGCAACCTACGAGCAGTACTTC
clone size: .; V gene: TRBV28; D gene: TRBD1; J gene: TRBJ2-1; CDR3 protein: CASTPGNRGEQFF; CDR3 DNA: TGTGCCAGCACCCCCGGGAACAGGGGGGAGCAGTTCTTC
clone size: .; V gene: TRBV5-1; D gene: .; J gene: TRBJ1-2; CDR3 protein: CASSPNGRPANYGYTF; CDR3 DNA: TGCGCCAGCAGCCCGAACGGACGCCCGGCTAACTATGGCTACACCTTC
clone size: many; V gene: TRBV11-2; D gene: TRBD2; J gene: TRBJ2-1; CDR3 protein: CASSHVVAGGDNEQFF; CDR3 DNA: TGTGCCAGCAGCCATGTCGTAGCGGGAGGTGACAATGAGCAGTTCTTC
clone size: .; V gene: TRBV2; D gene: .; J gene: TRBJ2-7; CDR3 protein: CASSSLPGQSYEQYF; CDR3 DNA: TGTGCCAGCAGTTCCCTCCCGGGACAATCCTACGAGCAGTACTTC
clone size: many; V gene: TRBV29-1; D gene: TRBD1; J gene: TRBJ2-7; CDR3 protein: CSATRDRVTEQYF; CDR3 DNA: TGCAGCGCCACAAGGGACAGGGTAACCGAGCAGTACTTC
clone size: .; V gene: TRBV3-1; D gene: .; J gene: TRBJ1-4; CDR3 protein: CASSQDRDSLSGEKLFF; CDR3 DNA: TGTGCCAGCAGCCAAGATAGGGACTCCCTTTCGGGTGAAAAACTGTTTTTT
clone size: few; V gene: TRBV3-1; D gene: .; J gene: TRBJ1-5; CDR3 protein: CASSQWVDQPQHF; CDR3 DNA: TGTGCCAGCAGCCAGTGGGTCGATCAGCCCCAGCATTTT
clone size: few; V gene: TRBV29-1; D gene: .; J gene: TRBJ1-2; CDR3 protein: CSVGWAANYGYTF; CDR3 DNA: TGCAGCGTTGGATGGGCTGCCAACTATGGCTACACCTTC
clone size: .; V gene: TRBV12-3/TRBV12-4; D gene: .; J gene: TRBJ2-2; CDR3 protein: CASTDYANTGELFF; CDR3 DNA: TGTGCCAGCACCGATTACGCGAACACCGGGGAGCTGTTTTTT
clone size: .; V gene: TRBV29-1; D gene: .; J gene: TRBJ2-3; CDR3 protein: CSVLPPDTQYF; CDR3 DNA: TGCAGCGTTCTTCCCCCCGATACGCAGTATTTT
clone size: .; V gene: TRBV5-1; D gene: TRBD1; J gene: TRBJ2-3; CDR3 protein: CASRETGYTDTQYF; CDR3 DNA: TGCGCCAGCAGGGAGACAGGGTACACAGATACGCAGTATTTT
clone size: .; V gene: TRBV6-5; D gene: .; J gene: TRBJ2-5; CDR3 protein: CASSYSTGVGETQYF; CDR3 DNA: TGTGCCAGCAGTTACTCGACGGGGGTTGGGGAGACCCAGTACTTC
clone size: .; V gene: TRBV28; D gene: .; J gene: TRBJ2-3; CDR3 protein: CASSLFLDGGDTQYF; CDR3 DNA: TGTGCCAGCAGTTTATTTTTGGACGGTGGGGATACGCAGTATTTT
clone size: .; V gene: TRBV3-1; D gene: TRBD2; J gene: TRBJ2-2; CDR3 protein: CACSRQRGVTSTGELFF; CDR3 DNA: TGTGCCTGCAGCCGTCAGCGGGGGGTAACTTCCACCGGGGAGCTGTTTTTT
clone size: few; V gene: TRBV20-1; D gene: TRBD1; J gene: TRBJ1-1; CDR3 protein: CSAGGPTTGLTEAFF; CDR3 DNA: TGCAGTGCTGGGGGCCCTACGACAGGGCTGACTGAAGCTTTCTTT
clone size: .; V gene: TRBV10-3; D gene: TRBD2; J gene: TRBJ2-3; CDR3 protein: CAINSGRSTDTQYF; CDR3 DNA: TGTGCCATCAACAGCGGGAGAAGCACAGATACGCAGTATTTT
clone size: few; V gene: TRBV12-3/TRBV12-4; D gene: TRBD2; J gene: TRBJ2-1; CDR3 protein: CASSFSGTSASYNEQFF; CDR3 DNA: TGTGCCAGCAGTTTCTCCGGGACTAGCGCTAGCTACAATGAGCAGTTCTTC
clone size: few; V gene: TRBV7-9; D gene: .; J gene: TRBJ1-2; CDR3 protein: CASSLAPGRNYGYTF; CDR3 DNA: TGTGCCAGCAGCTTAGCCCCAGGGCGCAACTATGGCTACACCTTC
clone size: few; V gene: TRBV5-1; D gene: .; J gene: TRBJ1-2; CDR3 protein: CASTGAGSYGYTF; CDR3 DNA: TGCGCCAGCACCGGCGCGGGCTCCTATGGCTACACCTTC
clone size: .; V gene: TRBV7-2; D gene: .; J gene: TRBJ2-7; CDR3 protein: CASSLMAAGEQYF; CDR3 DNA: TGTGCCAGCAGCTTAATGGCCGCGGGCGAGCAGTACTTC
clone size: few; V gene: TRBV20-1; D gene: .; J gene: TRBJ2-3; CDR3 protein: CSVPITDTQYF; CDR3 DNA: TGCAGTGTCCCCATTACAGATACGCAGTATTTT
clone size: many; V gene: TRBV4-2; D gene: .; J gene: TRBJ1-4; CDR3 protein: CASSQDLGTLNEKLFF; CDR3 DNA: TGTGCCAGCAGCCAAGATCTTGGGACCCTTAATGAAAAACTGTTTTTT
clone size: .; V gene: TRBV10-3; D gene: .; J gene: TRBJ1-1; CDR3 protein: CAISERVSDTEAFF; CDR3 DNA: TGTGCCATCAGTGAAAGGGTATCGGACACTGAAGCTTTCTTT
clone size: .; V gene: TRBV9; D gene: .; J gene: TRBJ2-7; CDR3 protein: CASSVGWSSSYEQYF; CDR3 DNA: TGTGCCAGCAGCGTAGGATGGAGCAGCTCCTACGAGCAGTACTTC
clone size: .; V gene: TRBV29-1; D gene: TRBD1; J gene: TRBJ2-1; CDR3 protein: CSVGTGASYNEQFF; CDR3 DNA: TGCAGCGTTGGAACAGGGGCCTCCTACAATGAGCAGTTCTTC
clone size: .; V gene: TRBV6-2/TRBV6-3; D gene: .; J gene: TRBJ1-6; CDR3 protein: CASSYSRGGLYNSPLHF; CDR3 DNA: TGTGCCAGCAGTTACTCCCGGGGCGGCCTTTATAATTCACCCCTCCACTTT
clone size: many; V gene: TRBV5-8; D gene: TRBD1; J gene: TRBJ2-5; CDR3 protein: CASSPGQGKETQYF; CDR3 DNA: TGTGCCAGCAGTCCGGGACAGGGTAAAGAGACCCAGTACTTC
clone size: few; V gene: TRBV7-6; D gene: TRBD1; J gene: TRBJ2-1; CDR3 protein: CASSRTGINEQFF; CDR3 DNA: TGTGCCAGCAGCCGGACAGGGATCAATGAGCAGTTCTTC
clone size: .; V gene: TRBV12-1; D gene: .; J gene: TRBJ2-1; CDR3 protein: CASSFDLGDEQFF; CDR3 DNA: TGTGCCAGCAGCTTTGATCTGGGCGATGAGCAGTTCTTC
clone size: .; V gene: TRBV5-1; D gene: TRBD2; J gene: TRBJ2-7; CDR3 protein: CASSTGTSMVGEQYF; CDR3 DNA: TGCGCCAGCAGCACCGGGACTAGCATGGTCGGGGAGCAGTACTTC
clone size: few; V gene: TRBV12-3/TRBV12-4; D gene: TRBD1; J gene: TRBJ2-3; CDR3 protein: CASSLGTGVTDTQYF; CDR3 DNA: TGTGCCAGCAGTTTAGGGACAGGGGTTACAGATACGCAGTATTTT
clone size: .; V gene: TRBV5-1; D gene: TRBD1; J gene: TRBJ2-3; CDR3 protein: CASSWLTGSTDTQYF; CDR3 DNA: TGCGCCAGCAGCTGGCTGACAGGGAGCACAGATACGCAGTATTTT
clone size: .; V gene: TRBV28; D gene: .; J gene: TRBJ2-3; CDR3 protein: CASSGSPITSSTDTQYF; CDR3 DNA: TGTGCCAGCAGTGGAAGCCCCATAACATCAAGCACAGATACGCAGTATTTT